This TCR beta chain was sequenced for a study of shared clonotypes between healthy human individuals. Caucasian adults living in Nashville, Tennessee, provided all samples. Study-wide points: The donor pool, a small one, limited the genetic and exposure-history diversity represented.

A note on this clone: Its antigen remains unidentified.

Per sorted-subset replicate PCR, input was approximately 0.2 ug DNA, representing around 28,000 T cell genomes. The table came from immunoSEQ multiplex PCR; TCRdb's copy has only in-frame clones and leaves some out. The sample lists over a million clones, approximately 80% occurring once. With V trimmed by 5 bases and J by 6 bases, 13 bases remained unmatched. Germline V gene lookup returns CDR1 SGHAT and CDR2 FQNNGV. This CDR3 is built from 15 residues. The receptor was derived from a man aged 18-30 years in good health. Some clones in this sample may be carry-over from other donors' samples. Sequencing input: memory CD4+ T cells from PBMCs. Subset described: CD45RA-negative fraction. The V call is TRBV11-2, the J call TRBJ2-7; TRBD1 agrees at 7 bases. This CDR3 is CASSPTGARGGEQYF. Here the CDR3 DNA reads TGTGCCAGCAGCCCCACAGGGGCTCGGGGCGGCGAGCAGTACTTC.